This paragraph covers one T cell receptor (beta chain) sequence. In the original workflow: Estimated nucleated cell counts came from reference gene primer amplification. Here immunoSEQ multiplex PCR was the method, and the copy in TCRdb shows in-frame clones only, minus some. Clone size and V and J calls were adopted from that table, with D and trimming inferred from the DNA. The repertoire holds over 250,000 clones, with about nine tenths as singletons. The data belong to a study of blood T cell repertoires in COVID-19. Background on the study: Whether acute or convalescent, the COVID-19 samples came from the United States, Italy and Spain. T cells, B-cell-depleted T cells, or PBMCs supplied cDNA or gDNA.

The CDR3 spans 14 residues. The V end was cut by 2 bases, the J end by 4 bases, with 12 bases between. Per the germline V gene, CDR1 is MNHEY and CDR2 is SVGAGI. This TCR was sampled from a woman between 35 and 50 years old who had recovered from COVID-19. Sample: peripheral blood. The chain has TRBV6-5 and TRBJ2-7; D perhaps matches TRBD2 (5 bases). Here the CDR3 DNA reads TGTGCCAGCAGTTACCGGGAATCGCTATACGAGCAGTACTTC. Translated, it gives CASSYRESLYEQYF.